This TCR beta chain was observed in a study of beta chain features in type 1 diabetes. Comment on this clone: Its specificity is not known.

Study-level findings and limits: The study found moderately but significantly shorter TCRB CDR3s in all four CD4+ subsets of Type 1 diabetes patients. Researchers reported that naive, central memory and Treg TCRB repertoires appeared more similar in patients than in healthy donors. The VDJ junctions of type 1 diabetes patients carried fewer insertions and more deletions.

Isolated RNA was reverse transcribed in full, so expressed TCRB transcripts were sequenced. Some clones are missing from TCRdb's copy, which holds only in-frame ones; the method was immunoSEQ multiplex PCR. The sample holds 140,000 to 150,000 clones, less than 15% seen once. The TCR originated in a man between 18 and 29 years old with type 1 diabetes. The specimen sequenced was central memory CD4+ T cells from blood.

CDR3 DNA sequence: TGTGCCAGCAGTACCGGACAGGGGAGTAATTCACCCCTCCACTTT. Translation gives CASSTGQGSNSPLHF. V is TRBV6-5 and J is TRBJ1-6, with 9 bases identical to TRBD1. The germline CDR1 and CDR2 sequences are MNHEY and SVGAGI. CDR3 length: 15 residues. Losses at the gene ends were 5 bases for V and 6 bases for J; bases not matched to a gene: 5.